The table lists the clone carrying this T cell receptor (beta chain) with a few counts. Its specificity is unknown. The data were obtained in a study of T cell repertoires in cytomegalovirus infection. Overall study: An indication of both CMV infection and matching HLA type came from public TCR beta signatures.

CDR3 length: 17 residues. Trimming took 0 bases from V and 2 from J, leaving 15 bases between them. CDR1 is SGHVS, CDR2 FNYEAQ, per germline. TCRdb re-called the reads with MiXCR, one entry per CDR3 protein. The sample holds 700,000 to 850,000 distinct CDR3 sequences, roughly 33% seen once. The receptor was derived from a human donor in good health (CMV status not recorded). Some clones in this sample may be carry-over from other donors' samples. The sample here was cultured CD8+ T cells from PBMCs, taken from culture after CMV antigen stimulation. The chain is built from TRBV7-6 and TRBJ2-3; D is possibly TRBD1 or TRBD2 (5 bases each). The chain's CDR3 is CASSLAFEGPDTDTQYF. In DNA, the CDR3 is TGTGCCAGCAGCTTAGCGTTTGAGGGGCCTGACACAGATACGCAGTATTTT.